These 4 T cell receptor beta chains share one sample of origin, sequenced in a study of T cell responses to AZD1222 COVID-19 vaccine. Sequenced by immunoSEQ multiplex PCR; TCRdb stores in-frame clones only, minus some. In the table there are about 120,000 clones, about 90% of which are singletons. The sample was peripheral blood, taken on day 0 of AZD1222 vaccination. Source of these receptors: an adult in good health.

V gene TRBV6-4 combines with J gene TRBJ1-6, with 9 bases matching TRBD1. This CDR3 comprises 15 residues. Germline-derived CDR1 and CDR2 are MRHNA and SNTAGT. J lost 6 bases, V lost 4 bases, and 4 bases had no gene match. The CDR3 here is CASSAQGALNSPLHF. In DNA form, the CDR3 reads TGTGCCAGCAGTGCACAGGGGGCACTTAATTCACCCCTCCACTTT.

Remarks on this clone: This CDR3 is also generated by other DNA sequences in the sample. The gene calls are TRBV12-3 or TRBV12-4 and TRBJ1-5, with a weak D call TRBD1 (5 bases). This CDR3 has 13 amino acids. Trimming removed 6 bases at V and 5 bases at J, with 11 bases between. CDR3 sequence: CASSYTGDQPQHF. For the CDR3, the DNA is TGTGCCAGCAGCTACACAGGAGATCAGCCCCAGCATTTT.

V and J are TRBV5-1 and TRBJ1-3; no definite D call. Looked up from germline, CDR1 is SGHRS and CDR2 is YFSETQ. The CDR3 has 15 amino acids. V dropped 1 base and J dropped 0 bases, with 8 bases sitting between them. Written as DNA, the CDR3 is TGCGCCAGCAGCTTGCCTTCCCTCTCTGGAAACACCATATATTTT. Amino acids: CASSLPSLSGNTIYF.

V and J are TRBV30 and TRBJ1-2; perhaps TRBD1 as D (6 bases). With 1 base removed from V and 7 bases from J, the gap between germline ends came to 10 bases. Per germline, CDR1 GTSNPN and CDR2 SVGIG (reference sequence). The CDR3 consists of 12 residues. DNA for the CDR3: TGTGCCTGGAGTGAGGGACAAGCTGGCTACACCTTC. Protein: CAWSEGQAGYTF.